Listed here are 5 T cell receptor beta chains from one sample, sequenced in a study of blood T cell repertoires in COVID-19. Here immunoSEQ multiplex PCR was the method, and the copy in TCRdb shows in-frame clones only, minus some. The data contain about 150,000 clones, more than 75% of them seen just once; the ten biggest clones take up roughly 4.9%. The source material was peripheral blood. These receptor sequences come from a human donor in a cohort sampled during active COVID-19.

The genes are TRBV11-2 and TRBJ2-7, with TRBD1 as a possible D gene (6 bases). In germline, CDR1 is SGHAT, CDR2 FQNNGV. This CDR3 is built from 14 residues. V lost 4 bases and J 5 bases, leaving 15 bases between the germline ends. In nucleotides, the CDR3 is TGTGCCAGCAGCTCCTCCGGGACAAGGGACGAGCAGTACTTC. Translating it yields CASSSSGTRDEQYF. Combining the CDR3 with reference TRBV11-2 and TRBJ2-7 gives the whole variable domain EAGVAQSPRYKIIEKRQSVAFWCNPISGHATLYWYQQILGQGPKLLIQFQNNGVVDDSQLPKDRFSAERLKGVDSTLKIQPAKLEDSAVYLCASSSSGTRDEQYFGPGTRLTVT.

V gene TRBV6-1 combines with J gene TRBJ1-1; tentatively, D is TRBD1 (5 bases). CDR3 length: 14 residues. Germline lookup yields CDR1 MNHNS and CDR2 SASEGT. The ends were cut back, 2 bases at V and 1 base at J, with 8 bases in the middle. The CDR3 region is CASSERQQNTEAFF. CDR3 DNA: TGTGCCAGCAGTGAAAGACAGCAGAACACTGAAGCTTTCTTT.

A single count supports this clone. This rearrangement joins TRBV6-6 to TRBJ2-5; 10 bases are shared with TRBD2. CDR3 length: 16 residues. Germline lookup yields CDR1 MNHNY and CDR2 SVGAGI (reference sequence). V lost 3 bases, J lost 4 bases, and 8 bases stayed unmatched. CDR3 in DNA: TGTGCCAGCAGTTATCTAGCGGGAGTAGGTGGAGAGACCCAGTACTTC. Its translation: CASSYLAGVGGETQYF.

The rearrangement links TRBV5-1 to TRBJ1-1, with no clear D. V was trimmed by 0 bases and J by 6 bases, leaving 9 bases between them. The germline V gene encodes CDR1 SGHRS and CDR2 YFSETQ. The CDR3 runs to 13 residues. CDR3 amino acids: CASSLAEGAEAFF. Here the CDR3 DNA reads TGCGCCAGCAGCTTGGCCGAGGGAGCTGAAGCTTTCTTT.

This chain uses TRBV7-8 with TRBJ1-6; no firm D call. This CDR3 spans 14 amino acids. Trimming cost V 5 bases and J 7 bases, with 12 bases left between them. Germline V gene sequence: CDR1 SGHVS, CDR2 FQNEAQ. The CDR3, as DNA: TGTGCCAGCAGCCCGAGTGCGAGAAATTCACCCCTCCACTTT. The encoded protein is CASSPSARNSPLHF.